The sequence of this TCR beta chain was determined in a study of response to subunit inactivated influenza vaccine. Turning to this clonotype: One end of the junction is discordant with germline, which a read error may explain.

In TCRdb, the RT-PCR reads were re-called with MiXCR into one record per CDR3 protein. The repertoire holds some 540,000 distinct CDR3 sequences, with roughly 23% as singletons. This same sample was also part of a study on T cells expressing NK-cell markers. That publication notes: UMIs accompanied the 5'RACE template switching by which TCR beta cDNA was made. Sorted CD3+CD56-NKG2C+, CD3+CD56+NKG2C- and CD3+CD56+NKG2C+ T cells were the source of the TCR beta repertoires. T cells sorted in several experiments were restricted to alpha-beta TCR T cells by an anti-gamma-delta TCR antibody. The CD3+CD56-NKG2C+ fraction of a handful of donors was also led by these clonotypes. It remained uncertain whether the expanded NKG2C+ T cell clones were specific for HCMV antigens.

This TCR was sampled from a man aged 50-60 years who received an inactivated influenza vaccine. The sample here was CD4+ T cells sorted from PBMCs, taken roughly 13 days after vaccination.

The CDR3 region has the DNA TGCAGTGCCAGAGTGCGGGGCGATGGCTCCTACGAGCAGTACTTC. As protein: CSARVRGDGSYEQYF. This chain joins TRBV20-1 and TRBJ2-7; a weak D match, TRBD2 (6 bases). Germline-derived CDR1 and CDR2 are DFQATT and SNEGSKA (reference sequence). The CDR3 has 15 amino acids.